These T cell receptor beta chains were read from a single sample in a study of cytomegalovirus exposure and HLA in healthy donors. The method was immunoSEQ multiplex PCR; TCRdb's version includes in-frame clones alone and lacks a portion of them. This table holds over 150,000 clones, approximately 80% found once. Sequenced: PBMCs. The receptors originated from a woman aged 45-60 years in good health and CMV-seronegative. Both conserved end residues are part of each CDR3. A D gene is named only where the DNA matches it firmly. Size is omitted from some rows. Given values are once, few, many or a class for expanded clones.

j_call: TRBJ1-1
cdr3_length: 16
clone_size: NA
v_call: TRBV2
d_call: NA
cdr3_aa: CASSGTRGMVGTEAFF
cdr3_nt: TGTGCCAGCTCAGGAACCAGGGGCATGGTGGGGACTGAAGCTTTCTTT

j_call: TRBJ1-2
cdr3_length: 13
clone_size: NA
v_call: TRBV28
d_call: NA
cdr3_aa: CASSLQRAGGYTF
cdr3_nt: TGTGCCAGCAGTTTGCAGCGGGCGGGGGGCTACACCTTC

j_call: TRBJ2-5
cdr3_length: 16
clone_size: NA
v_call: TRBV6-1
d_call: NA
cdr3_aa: CASSEDLSGRRETQYF
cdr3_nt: TGTGCCAGCAGTGAAGATCTGTCAGGCCGCCGAGAGACCCAGTACTTC

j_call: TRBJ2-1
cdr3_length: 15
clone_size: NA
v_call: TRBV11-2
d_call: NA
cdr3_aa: CASSRSEGSYNEQFF
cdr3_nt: TGTGCCAGCAGCCGTAGCGAGGGCTCCTACAATGAGCAGTTCTTC

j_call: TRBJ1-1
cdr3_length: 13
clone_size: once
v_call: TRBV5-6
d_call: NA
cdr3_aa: CASSFFRDIRAFF
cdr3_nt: TGTGCCAGCAGCTTTTTCCGGGACATAAGGGCTTTCTTT

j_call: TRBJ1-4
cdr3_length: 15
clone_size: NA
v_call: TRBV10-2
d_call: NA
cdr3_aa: CASSTLGASVGKLFF
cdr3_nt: TGCGCCAGCAGTACCCTGGGGGCCTCCGTTGGGAAACTGTTTTTT

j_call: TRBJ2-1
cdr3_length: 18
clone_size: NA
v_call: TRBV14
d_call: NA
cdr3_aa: CASSQVTPDQGLSNEQFF
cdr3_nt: TGTGCCAGCAGCCAAGTAACCCCGGACCAGGGTTTGTCCAATGAGCAGTTCTTC

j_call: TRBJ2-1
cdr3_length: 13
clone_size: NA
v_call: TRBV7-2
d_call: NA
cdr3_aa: CASSYRDINEQFF
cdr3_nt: TGTGCCAGCAGCTATCGGGACATTAATGAGCAGTTCTTC

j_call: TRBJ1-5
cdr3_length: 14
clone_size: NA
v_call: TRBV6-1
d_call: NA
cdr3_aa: CASSRTVGNQPQHF
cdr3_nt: TGTGCCAGCTCTAGGACAGTCGGCAATCAGCCCCAGCATTTT

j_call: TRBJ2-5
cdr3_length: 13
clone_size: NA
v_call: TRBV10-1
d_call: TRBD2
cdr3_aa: CASISGEAETQYF
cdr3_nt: TGCGCCAGCATTAGCGGGGAGGCAGAGACCCAGTACTTC

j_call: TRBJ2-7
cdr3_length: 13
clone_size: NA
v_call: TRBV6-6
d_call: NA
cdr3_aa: CASSSGRDYEQYF
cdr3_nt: TGTGCCAGCAGTTCTGGCAGGGACTACGAGCAGTACTTC

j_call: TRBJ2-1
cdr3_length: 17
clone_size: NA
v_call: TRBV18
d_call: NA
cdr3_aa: CASSPLGFGGSYNEQFF
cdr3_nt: TGTGCCAGCTCACCTCTAGGCTTCGGGGGCTCCTACAATGAGCAGTTCTTC

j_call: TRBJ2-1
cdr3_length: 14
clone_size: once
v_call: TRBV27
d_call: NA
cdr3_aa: CASSPVRPNHEQFF
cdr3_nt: TGTGCCAGCAGCCCGGTCAGGCCAAATCATGAGCAGTTCTTC

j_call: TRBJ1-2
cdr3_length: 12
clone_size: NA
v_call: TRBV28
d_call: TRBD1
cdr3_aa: CASIKGDRSYTF
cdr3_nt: TGTGCCAGCATCAAAGGGGACAGGAGCTACACCTTC

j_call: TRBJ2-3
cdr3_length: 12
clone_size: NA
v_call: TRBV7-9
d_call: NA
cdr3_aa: CASSLDLMTQYF
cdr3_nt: TGTGCCAGCAGCTTAGATCTAATGACGCAGTATTTT

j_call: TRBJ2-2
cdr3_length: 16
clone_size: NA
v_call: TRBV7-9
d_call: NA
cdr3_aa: CASSSIAGGLTGELFF
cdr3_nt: TGTGCCAGCAGCTCCATCGCAGGAGGGCTAACCGGGGAGCTGTTTTTT

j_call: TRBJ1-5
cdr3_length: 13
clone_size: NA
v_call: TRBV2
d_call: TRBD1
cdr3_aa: CASRQGAHQPQHF
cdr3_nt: TGTGCCAGCAGGCAGGGGGCCCATCAGCCCCAGCATTTT

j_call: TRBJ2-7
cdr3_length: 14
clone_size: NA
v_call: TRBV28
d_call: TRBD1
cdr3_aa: CASSFTGGAYEQYF
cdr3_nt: TGTGCCAGCAGCTTCACAGGGGGCGCTTACGAGCAGTACTTC

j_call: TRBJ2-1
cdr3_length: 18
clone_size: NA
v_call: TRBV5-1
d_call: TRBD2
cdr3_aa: CASSWGLAGGPSYNEQFF
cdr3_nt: TGCGCCAGCAGCTGGGGACTAGCGGGGGGCCCTTCCTACAATGAGCAGTTCTTC

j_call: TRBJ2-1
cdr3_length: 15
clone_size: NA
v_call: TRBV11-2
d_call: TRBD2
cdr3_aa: CASSLSGAAYNEQFF
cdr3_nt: TGTGCCAGCAGCCTTAGCGGGGCTGCCTACAATGAGCAGTTCTTC

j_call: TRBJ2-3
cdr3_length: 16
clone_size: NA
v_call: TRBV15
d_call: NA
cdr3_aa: CATSRGLGATTDTQYF
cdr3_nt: TGTGCCACCAGCAGGGGGTTGGGGGCAACCACAGATACGCAGTATTTT

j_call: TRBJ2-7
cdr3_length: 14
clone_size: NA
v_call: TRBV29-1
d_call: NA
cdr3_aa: CSPKGGDGPYEQYF
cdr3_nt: TGCAGCCCCAAAGGAGGGGACGGGCCGTACGAGCAGTACTTC

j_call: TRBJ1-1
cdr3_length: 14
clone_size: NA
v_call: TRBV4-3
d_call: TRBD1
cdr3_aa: CASSPTTGYTEAFF
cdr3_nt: TGCGCCAGCAGCCCGACGACAGGGTACACTGAAGCTTTCTTT

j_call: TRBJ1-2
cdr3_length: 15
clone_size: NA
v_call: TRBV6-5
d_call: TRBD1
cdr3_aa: CASSYSRGRGIGYTF
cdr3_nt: TGTGCCAGCAGTTACTCCAGGGGGCGCGGAATAGGCTACACCTTC

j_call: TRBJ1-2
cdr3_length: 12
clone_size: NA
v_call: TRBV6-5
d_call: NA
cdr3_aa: CASYRVGHGYTF
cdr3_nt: TGTGCCAGCTACAGGGTAGGACATGGCTACACCTTC

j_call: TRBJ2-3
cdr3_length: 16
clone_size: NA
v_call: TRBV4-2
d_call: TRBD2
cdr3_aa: CASSQGSGGRTDTQYF
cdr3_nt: TGTGCCAGCAGCCAAGGCAGCGGGGGGAGGACAGATACGCAGTATTTT

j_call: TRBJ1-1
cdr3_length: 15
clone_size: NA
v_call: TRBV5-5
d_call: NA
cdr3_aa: CASSLGALRNTEAFF
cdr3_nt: TGTGCCAGCAGCTTGGGGGCCCTTAGGAACACTGAAGCTTTCTTT

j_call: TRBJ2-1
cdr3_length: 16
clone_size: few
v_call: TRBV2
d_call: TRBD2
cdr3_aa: CASKSGSGLGYNEQFF
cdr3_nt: TGTGCCAGCAAATCAGGCTCGGGACTAGGGTACAATGAGCAGTTCTTC

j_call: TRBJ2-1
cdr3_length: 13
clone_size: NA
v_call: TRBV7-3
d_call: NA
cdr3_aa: CASSLNPRNEQFF
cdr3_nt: TGTGCCAGCAGCTTAAACCCCAGGAATGAGCAGTTCTTC

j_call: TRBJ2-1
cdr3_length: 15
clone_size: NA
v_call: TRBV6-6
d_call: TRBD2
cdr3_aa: CASSYGGGVYNEQFF
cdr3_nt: TGTGCCAGCAGTTATGGCGGGGGGGTATACAATGAGCAGTTCTTC

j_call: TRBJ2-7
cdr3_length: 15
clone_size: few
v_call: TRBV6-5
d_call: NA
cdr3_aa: CASSYGTQNSYEQYF
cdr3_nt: TGTGCCAGCAGTTACGGGACTCAAAACTCCTACGAGCAGTACTTC

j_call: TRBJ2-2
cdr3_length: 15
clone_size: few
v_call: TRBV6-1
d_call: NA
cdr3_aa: CASRTDSLFSGELFF
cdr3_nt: TGTGCCAGCAGGACAGATTCCCTTTTTTCCGGGGAGCTGTTTTTT

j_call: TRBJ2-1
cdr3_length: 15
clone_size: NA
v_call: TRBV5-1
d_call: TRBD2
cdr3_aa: CASSLALAGVNEQFF
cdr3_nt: TGCGCCAGCAGCTTGGCCCTGGCGGGAGTGAATGAGCAGTTCTTC

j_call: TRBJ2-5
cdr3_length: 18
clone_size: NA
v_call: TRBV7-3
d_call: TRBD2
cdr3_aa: CASSGLSLGLADQETQYF
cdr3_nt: TGTGCCAGCAGCGGGTTGAGCCTTGGACTAGCGGACCAAGAGACCCAGTACTTC

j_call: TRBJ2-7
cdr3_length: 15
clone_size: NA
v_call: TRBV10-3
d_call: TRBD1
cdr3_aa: CAISPRDRGTYEQYF
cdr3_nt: TGTGCCATCAGTCCCCGGGACAGGGGGACCTACGAGCAGTACTTC

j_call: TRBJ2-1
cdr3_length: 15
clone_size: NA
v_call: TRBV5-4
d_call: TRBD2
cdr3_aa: CASTLAGASYNEQFF
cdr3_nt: TGTGCCAGCACCCTAGCGGGAGCGTCCTACAATGAGCAGTTCTTC

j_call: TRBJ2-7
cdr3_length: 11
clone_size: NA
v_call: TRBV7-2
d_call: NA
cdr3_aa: CAGGRGYEQYF
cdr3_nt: TGTGCGGGGGGGCGAGGGTACGAGCAGTACTTC

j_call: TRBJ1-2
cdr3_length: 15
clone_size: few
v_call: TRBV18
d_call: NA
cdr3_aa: CASSPLNSTNYGYTF
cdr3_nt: TGTGCCAGCTCACCGCTTAATTCTACTAACTATGGCTACACCTTC

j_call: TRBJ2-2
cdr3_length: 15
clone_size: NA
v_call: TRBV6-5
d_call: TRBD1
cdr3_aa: CASSRGQGGTGELFF
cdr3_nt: TGTGCCAGCAGTAGGGGACAGGGTGGCACCGGGGAGCTGTTTTTT

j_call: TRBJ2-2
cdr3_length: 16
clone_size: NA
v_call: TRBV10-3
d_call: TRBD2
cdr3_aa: CAISESSLAGAGELFF
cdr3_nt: TGTGCCATCAGTGAGTCGTCCCTAGCGGGTGCCGGGGAGCTGTTTTTT

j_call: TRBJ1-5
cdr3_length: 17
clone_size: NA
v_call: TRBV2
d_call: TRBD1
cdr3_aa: CASTPRDRGLGGQPQHF
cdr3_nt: TGTGCCAGCACCCCCCGGGACAGGGGGCTTGGTGGTCAGCCCCAGCATTTT

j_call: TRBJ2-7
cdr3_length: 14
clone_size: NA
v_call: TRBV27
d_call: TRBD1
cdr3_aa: CASSPRQGGYEQYF
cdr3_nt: TGTGCCAGCAGTCCTCGACAGGGTGGTTACGAGCAGTACTTC

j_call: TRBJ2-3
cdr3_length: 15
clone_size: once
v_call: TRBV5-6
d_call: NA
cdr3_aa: CASSSFGEHTDTQYF
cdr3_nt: TGTGCCAGCAGCTCTTTCGGGGAACACACAGATACGCAGTATTTT

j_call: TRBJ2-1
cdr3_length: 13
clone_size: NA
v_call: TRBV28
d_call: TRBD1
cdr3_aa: CASTAETGNKQFF
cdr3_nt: TGTGCCAGCACGGCCGAGACAGGGAATAAGCAGTTCTTC

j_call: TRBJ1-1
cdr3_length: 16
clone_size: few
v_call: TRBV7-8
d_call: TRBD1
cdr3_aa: CASSTVPGQGNTEAFF
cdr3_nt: TGTGCCAGCAGCACTGTACCGGGACAGGGGAACACTGAAGCTTTCTTT

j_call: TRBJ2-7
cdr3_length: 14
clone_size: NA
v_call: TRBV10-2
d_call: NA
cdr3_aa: CASSESVDLYEQYF
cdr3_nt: TGCGCCAGCAGTGAGTCGGTGGACTTGTACGAGCAGTACTTC

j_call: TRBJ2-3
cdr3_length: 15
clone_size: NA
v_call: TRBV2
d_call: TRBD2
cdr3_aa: CASTLSGGAGDTQYF
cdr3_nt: TGTGCCAGCACTCTAAGCGGGGGGGCTGGAGATACGCAGTATTTT

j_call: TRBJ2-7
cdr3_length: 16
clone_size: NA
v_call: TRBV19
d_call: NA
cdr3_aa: CASSPLGQGNSYEQYF
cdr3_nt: TGTGCCAGTAGCCCCCTGGGCCAGGGGAACTCCTACGAGCAGTACTTC

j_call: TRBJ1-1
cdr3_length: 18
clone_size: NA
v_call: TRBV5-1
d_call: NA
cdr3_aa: CASTLSPGQGILNTEAFF
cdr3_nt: TGCGCCAGCACCTTATCCCCAGGGCAGGGAATCCTCAACACTGAAGCTTTCTTT

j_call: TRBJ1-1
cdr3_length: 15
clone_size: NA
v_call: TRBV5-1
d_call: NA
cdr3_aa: CASSLRAGSDTEAFF
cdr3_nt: TGCGCCAGCAGCTTGAGGGCGGGGTCGGACACTGAAGCTTTCTTT